This TCR beta chain was captured by sequencing in a study of cytomegalovirus exposure and HLA in healthy donors. Study at large: In an early release, HLA-typed donors contributed about 79 million unique TCR sequences.

Study-wide results and caveats: 150 to 200 TCR beta chains were listed as cytomegalovirus-associated. Reportedly, a later analysis found an Asian-associated ancestry cluster had fewer N-insertions than the roughly 670-donor mean. The study found most TCR sequences rare, yet found some public TCRs in many donors.

Vbeta (60) and Jbeta (13) primers were used in the PCR. Using immunoSEQ multiplex PCR, the repertoire was profiled, and TCRdb retains in-frame clones only, with some absent. This sample yields around 130,000 clones, of which around 8.5% are seen a single time; about 5.5% belongs to the top ten. Of note for this clone: Its cognate antigen is unknown.

The TCR sequence derives from a man aged 35 to 55 in good health and CMV-seronegative. Material for sequencing was PBMCs.

In DNA form, the CDR3 reads TGTGCCAGCAGCTTCGGGGTCACAGATACGCAGTATTTT. Its translation is CASSFGVTDTQYF. The V gene is TRBV5-6, the J gene TRBJ2-3; TRBD2 might be the D (5 bases). V lost 2 bases to trimming and J lost 2 bases, with 6 bases between them. The CDR3 spans 13 residues. The germline CDR1 and CDR2 sequences are SGHDT and YYEEEE.